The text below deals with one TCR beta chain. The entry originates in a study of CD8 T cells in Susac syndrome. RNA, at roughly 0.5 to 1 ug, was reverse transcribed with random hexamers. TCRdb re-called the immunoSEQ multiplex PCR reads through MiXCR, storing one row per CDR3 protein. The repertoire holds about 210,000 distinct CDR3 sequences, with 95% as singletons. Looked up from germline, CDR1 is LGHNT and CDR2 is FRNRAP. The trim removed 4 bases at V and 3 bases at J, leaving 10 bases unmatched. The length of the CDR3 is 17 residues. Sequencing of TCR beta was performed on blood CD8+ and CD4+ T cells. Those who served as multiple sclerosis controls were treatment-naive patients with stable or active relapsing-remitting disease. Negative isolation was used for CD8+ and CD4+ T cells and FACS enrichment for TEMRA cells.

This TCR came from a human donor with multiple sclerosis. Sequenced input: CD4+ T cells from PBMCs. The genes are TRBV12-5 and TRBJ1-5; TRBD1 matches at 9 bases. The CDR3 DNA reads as TGTGCTAGTGGTTCCCAGACAGGGGGTGTTCCCAATCAGCCCCAGCATTTT. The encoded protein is CASGSQTGGVPNQPQHF.